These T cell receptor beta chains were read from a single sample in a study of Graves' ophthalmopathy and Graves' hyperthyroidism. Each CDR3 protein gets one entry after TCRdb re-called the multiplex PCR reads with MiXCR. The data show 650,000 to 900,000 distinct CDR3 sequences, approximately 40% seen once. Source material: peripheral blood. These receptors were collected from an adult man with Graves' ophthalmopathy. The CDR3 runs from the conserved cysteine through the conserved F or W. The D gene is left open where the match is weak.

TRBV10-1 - CASSYGGPSSGANVLTF
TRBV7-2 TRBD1 CASSYSGGVTYGYTF
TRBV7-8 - CASSLAPDGTYEQYF
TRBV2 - CASSDTESSGANVLTF
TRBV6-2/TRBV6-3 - CASSGRDRLETQYF
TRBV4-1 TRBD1 CASSQDRAGGWRETQYF
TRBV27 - CASRPTSGYGYTF
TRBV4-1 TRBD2 CASSQILSGSFYEQYF
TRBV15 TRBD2 CATSKDGTSNGGELFF
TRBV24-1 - CATSDSPGNTIYF
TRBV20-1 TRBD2 CSAQQAGGVETQYF
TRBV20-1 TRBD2 CSAAGTSVNETQYF
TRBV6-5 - CASSYQGNTEAFF
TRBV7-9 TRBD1 CASSSRGTGSGDEQFF
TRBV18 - CASSPNEHRPYGYTF
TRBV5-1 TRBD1 CASSLTTGGSSYEQYF
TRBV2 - CASSMIGGPETQYF
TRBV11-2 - CASSLGRTTYEQYF
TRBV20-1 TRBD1 CSAGQGTGYEQYF
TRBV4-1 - CASSQVVAGYEQYF
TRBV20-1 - CSASGANQETQYF
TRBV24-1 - CATSSPTGYGANQPQHF